What follows describes a single T cell receptor (beta chain). Unique molecular identifiers were present on cDNA, and template switching added a universal primer site. One entry per CDR3 protein results from TCRdb running MiXCR on the 5' RACE reads. The sample includes 470,000 or so distinct CDR3 sequences, around 24% of them seen just once. This record comes from a study of identical twins. These sequences were also reported in another study, on T cells expressing NK-cell markers. Turning to that study: Beta-chain profiling covered CD3+CD56+NKG2C+, CD3+CD56+NKG2C- and CD3+CD56-NKG2C+ sorted subsets. Eight donors were sequenced, of whom seven were HCMV-seropositive, while the remaining one was HCMV-seronegative.

The sequence was collected from a young woman in good health. Sequenced material: CD4+ T cells sorted from blood.

The CDR3 here is CASSLDLWGEQYF. DNA for the CDR3: TGTGCCAGCAGCTTAGATCTTTGGGGAGAGCAGTACTTC. This chain connects TRBV11-2 to TRBJ2-7; D unclear. CDR3 length: 13 amino acids. Germline CDR1 is SGHAT and CDR2 is FQNNGV. V dropped 0 bases and J dropped 7 bases, with 10 bases sitting between them.